One sample yielded the 20 T cell receptor beta chains listed below, sequenced in a study of CD8 T cells in ankylosing spondylitis (dated by TCRdb to the late 2010s). Libraries were constructed by 5' RACE. Sequencing was carried out with an Illumina HiSeq 2500. TCRdb itself trimmed the public reads at Q25 with fastp, ran MiXCR and retained productive beta chains. Rows are unified per CDR3 protein, each entry keeping the most common DNA and genes. Present in this sample are tens of thousands of distinct CDR3 sequences, around 30% of which were seen just once. The ten largest clonotypes hold roughly 59% of the sample. Sequencing used blood, either unsorted or a sorted T cell fraction (not recorded which). These receptors were taken from a male donor with ankylosing spondylitis or in good health (not recorded which).

This clonotype has at least ten counts. This rearrangement joins TRBV29-1 to TRBJ2-5; 14 bases match TRBD2. Germline values: CDR1 SQVTM, CDR2 ANQGSEA. The CDR3 loop spans 13 amino acids. Trimming took 7 bases from V and 5 from J; bases not matched to a gene: 3. CDR3 coding DNA: TGCAGCGCGCGACTAGCGGGAGGGGAGACCCAGTACTTC. Amino acids: CSARLAGGETQYF.

V is TRBV5-1 and J is TRBJ1-1; tentative D call: TRBD1 (5 bases). Trimming shortened V by 4 bases and J by 8 bases, and 15 bases separated the two germline ends. Germline assignment: CDR1 SGHRS and CDR2 YFSETQ. The CDR3 totals 13 residues. The CDR3: CASSPDTYGEAFF. CDR3 sequence (DNA): TGCGCCAGCAGCCCGGACACCTACGGAGAAGCTTTCTTT.

The sample holds a few counts of this clonotype. The chain recombines TRBV7-6 with TRBJ1-2, with a possible D match to TRBD1 (5 bases). This CDR3 contains 14 residues. The germline gives CDR1 SGHVS, CDR2 FNYEAQ. V lost 1 base to trimming and J lost 10 bases, with 16 bases between them. The CDR3 protein is CASSLDGTENHYTF. The CDR3 nucleotides are TGTGCCAGCAGCTTAGACGGGACTGAGAACCACTACACCTTC. The full variable domain, in which reference TRBV7-6 and TRBJ1-2 provide the parts outside the CDR3, is GAGVSQSPRYKVTKRGQDVALRCDPISGHVSLYWYRQALGQGPEFLTYFNYEAQQDKSGLPNDRFSAERPEGSISTLTIQRTEQRDSAMYRCASSLDGTENHYTFGSGTRLTVV.

The chain combines TRBV20-1 with TRBJ1-1, with 7 bases matching TRBD1. The germline V gene has CDR1 DFQATT and CDR2 SNEGSKA (reference sequence). With 0 bases clipped from V and 2 bases from J, the junction kept 6 bases outside the gene matches. The CDR3 consists of 15 residues. In DNA, the CDR3 is TGCAGTGCTAGAGATCCCCAGGGGGTTAACACTGAAGCTTTCTTT. It translates to CSARDPQGVNTEAFF.

This chain uses TRBV11-2 with TRBJ1-2; 7 bases map to TRBD1. The V gene's germline CDR1 is SGHAT and CDR2 FQNNGV. This CDR3 region has 17 residues. After removal of 6 bases from V and 6 bases from J, the junction contained 19 bases not matched to a gene. CDR3 coding DNA: TGTGCCAGCAGACAAACCCTAGCCGGACAGGCCTCCCATGGCTACACCTTC. This encodes CASRQTLAGQASHGYTF.

This clonotype was counted ten times or more. The gene calls are TRBV7-8 and TRBJ2-5, with TRBD1 as a possible D gene (6 bases). Trimming removed 6 bases from V and 0 bases from J, with 20 bases in between. The length of the CDR3 is 17 residues. In germline, CDR1 is SGHVS, CDR2 FQNEAQ. The DNA of the CDR3 is TGTGCCAGCAGATACACACCCGCCGGGACAAACCAAGAGACCCAGTACTTC. It yields the protein CASRYTPAGTNQETQYF.

V is TRBV9 and J is TRBJ2-2; D gene uncertain. The CDR3 contains 16 residues. CDR1 and CDR2 from the germline V gene are SGDLS and YYNGEE. Trimming cost V 0 bases and J 4 bases, with 13 bases left between them. The CDR3 loop is CASSVALYGGTGELFF. In DNA form, the CDR3 reads TGTGCCAGCAGCGTAGCCCTTTACGGTGGCACCGGGGAGCTGTTTTTT.

At least ten counts were recorded for this clonotype. The chain combines TRBV29-1 with TRBJ2-3; no definite D call. Germline loops: CDR1 SQVTM, CDR2 ANQGSEA. V was trimmed by 4 bases and J by 2 bases, leaving 10 bases between them. The CDR3 has 13 residues. The CDR3 nucleotides are TGCAGCGTTGTGGCAGGCCTCACAGATACGCAGTATTTT. This gives the protein CSVVAGLTDTQYF.

Comment on this clonotype: One end of the junction is discordant with germline, which a read error may explain. The J gene is TRBJ2-6, the V gene TRBV6-5; D possibly corresponds to TRBD1 (5 bases). The CDR3 spans 16 residues. From germline, CDR1 is MNHEY and CDR2 SVGAGI. In DNA form, the CDR3 reads TGTGCCAGCAGTTATAAGGGGCCCTCTGGGGCCAACGGCCTGACTTTC. It specifies CASSYKGPSGANGLTF.

This rearrangement joins TRBV5-1 to TRBJ2-1; 9 bases are a match to TRBD2. Germline V lookup: CDR1 SGHRS, CDR2 YFSETQ. V was clipped by 3 bases and J by 10 bases; unmatched bases: 11. This CDR3 has 15 residues. The DNA for the CDR3 is TGCGCCAGCAGCTCTGGCGGGGGGGCCTCAGAGGAGCAGTTCTTC. The encoded protein is CASSSGGGASEEQFF.

This clonotype was seen only a few times. The gene calls are TRBV29-1 and TRBJ2-7; 7 positions match TRBD1. The length of the CDR3 is 15 residues. The J segment lost 3 bases and the V segment lost 6 bases, leaving 14 bases of the junction unmatched. Germline CDR1 and CDR2: SQVTM and ANQGSEA. The CDR3 reads CSVRTGTWQFYEQYF. CDR3 in DNA: TGCAGCGTGCGGACAGGCACCTGGCAATTCTACGAGCAGTACTTC.

Ten or more counts support this clonotype. The chain employs TRBV18 and TRBJ2-5; D unclear. V was cut by 2 bases and J by 2 bases, with 3 bases left in between. The CDR3 is 12 residues long. Germline CDR1 KGHSH, CDR2 LQKENI. The CDR3 reads CASSPRQETQYF. The CDR3 DNA reads as TGTGCCAGCTCACCAAGGCAAGAGACCCAGTACTTC.

This clonotype was observed a handful of times. The rearrangement uses TRBV29-1 and TRBJ1-1; 9 bases fit TRBD1. The germline CDR1 and CDR2 sequences are SQVTM and ANQGSEA. J was trimmed by 2 bases and V by 4 bases; bases with no gene match: 5. The CDR3 consists of 14 residues. CDR3 amino acids: CSVALTGGNTEAFF. The CDR3 nucleotides read TGCAGCGTTGCGCTTACAGGGGGCAACACTGAAGCTTTCTTT.

The rearrangement links TRBV6-1 to TRBJ2-5, with 12 positions matching TRBD2. J lost 2 bases, V lost 5 bases, and 9 bases had no gene match. The germline gives CDR1 MNHNS, CDR2 SASEGT. There are 17 residues in the CDR3. This chain's CDR3 is CASSRTRLAGVQETQYF. CDR3 nucleotide sequence: TGTGCCAGCAGTCGCACTAGACTAGCGGGAGTTCAAGAGACCCAGTACTTC.

The chain links TRBV28 to TRBJ1-2; D not certain. The CDR3 is 11 amino acids. Germline-derived CDR1 and CDR2 are MDHEN and SYDVKM. The V end was cut by 3 bases, the J end by 7 bases, with 6 bases between. The CDR3 loop reads CASSLAGGYTF. The DNA for the CDR3 is TGTGCCAGCAGTTTGGCAGGTGGCTACACCTTC.

This clonotype was counted only a few times. J is TRBJ2-3 and V is TRBV5-1, with a tentative D call TRBD2 (6 bases). The V gene's germline CDR1 is SGHRS and CDR2 YFSETQ. Trimming left V 0 bases short and J 5 bases short, with 10 bases between. The CDR3 is made up of 14 amino acids. CDR3 sequence: CASSLGRGRDTQYF. CDR3 in DNA: TGCGCCAGCAGCTTGGGACGGGGGAGAGATACGCAGTATTTT.

The genes are TRBV7-9 and TRBJ2-3; 11 bases map to TRBD2. CDR1 and CDR2 from the germline V gene are SEHNR and FQNEAQ (reference sequence). The V gene end was trimmed by 6 bases and the J gene end by 4 bases; junction bases not matched to a gene: 6. The CDR3 runs to 15 residues. CDR3 sequence: CASSPLAGGADTQYF. Written as DNA, the CDR3 is TGTGCCAGCAGTCCTCTAGCGGGAGGAGCAGATACGCAGTATTTT. Variable domain in full (rest from reference TRBV7-9 and TRBJ2-3): DTGVSQNPRHKITKRGQNVTFRCDPISEHNRLYWYRQTLGQGPEFLTYFQNEAQLEKSRLLSDRFSAERPKGSFSTLEIQRTEQGDSAMYLCASSPLAGGADTQYFGPGTRLTVL.

For the CDR3, the DNA is TGCGCCAGCAGCTTCGTCAGGGGGGCAGGCGAGCAGTACTTC. Translated: CASSFVRGAGEQYF. The J gene is TRBJ2-7, the V gene TRBV5-1; D is perhaps TRBD1 (7 bases). Per germline, CDR1 SGHRS and CDR2 YFSETQ. The CDR3 sequence is 14 residues long. Trimming shortened V by 2 bases and J by 6 bases, and 15 bases separated the two germline ends. The entire variable domain, with the rest obtained from reference TRBV5-1 and TRBJ2-7, is as follows: KAGVTQTPRYLIKTRGQQVTLSCSPISGHRSVSWYQQTPGQGLQFLFEYFSETQRNKGNFPGRFSGRQFSNSRSEMNVSTLELGDSALYLCASSFVRGAGEQYFGPGTRLTVT.

The chain links TRBV27 to TRBJ1-2, with D hard to call. Germline V gives CDR1 MNHEY, CDR2 SMNVEV (reference sequence). The CDR3 extends over 14 amino acids. The V end lost 5 bases, the J end lost 1 base, and 11 bases lay between the germline ends. The CDR3: CASSPGGVNYGYTF. DNA for the CDR3: TGTGCCAGCAGTCCAGGTGGGGTTAACTATGGCTACACCTTC.

This clonotype was observed a few times. The V and J genes are TRBV5-1 and TRBJ1-6; tentatively, D is TRBD1 (5 bases). V was trimmed by 0 bases and J by 10 bases, leaving 17 bases between them. The CDR3 is 16 residues long. Per the germline V gene, CDR1 is SGHRS and CDR2 is YFSETQ. Written as DNA, the CDR3 is TGCGCCAGCAGCTTGGCAGGAGGGGCTTTCGGGTCACCCCTCCACTTT. It translates to CASSLAGGAFGSPLHF.